This T cell receptor (beta chain) derives from a study of fetal regulatory T cell absence and autoimmunity. Turning to the study itself: Without clinical diabetes, IPEX patients showed exocrine pancreas autoimmunity.

Assay used: immunoSEQ multiplex PCR; TCRdb lists only in-frame clones, some missing. The data hold about 95,000 clones, with 55% to 75% observed a single time. Trimming removed 0 bases from V and 4 bases from J, with 10 bases in between. There are 14 residues in the CDR3. CDR1 SGHRS and CDR2 YFSETQ come from the germline V gene. The sample consisted of pancreas tissue. The receptor comes from a male donor with IPEX syndrome. The chain couples TRBV5-1 to TRBJ1-1; the D gene is possibly TRBD1 (5 bases). CDR3 coding DNA: TGCGCCAGCAGCTTGGAAGGAGGGGCCACTGAAGCTTTCTTT. Its translation: CASSLEGGATEAFF.